A selection of T cell receptor beta chains follows, all from one sample in a study of PD-1 blockade in classical Hodgkin lymphoma. Assay: immunoSEQ multiplex PCR; the TCRdb copy retains only in-frame clones and omits some. Of more than 15,000 clones listed, 86% are singletons. The sequences come from peripheral blood mononuclear cells (PBMCs), collected before the second cycle of nivolumab. Receptors were obtained from a human donor with classical Hodgkin lymphoma. Each CDR3 is given with its conserved first and last residue. Each record gives: V gene, clone size, D gene, J gene, CDR3 DNA, CDR3 protein. A D gene is named only where the DNA matches it firmly. Only some rows state a clone size, as once, few, many or a class for expanded clones.

TRBV4-3	-	-	TRBJ1-4	TGCGCCAGCAGCCAAGAATTAGTCCCAAACCCCCCGTGGTTT	CASSQELVPNPPWF
TRBV2	-	TRBD1	TRBJ1-5	TGTGCCAGCAGTGCCCGGGACAGGGCGATTAATAGCAATCAGCCCCAGCATTTT	CASSARDRAINSNQPQHF
TRBV5-1	-	-	TRBJ2-5	TGCGCCAGCAGCTTGTCCGGAAATCAAGAGACCCAGTACTTC	CASSLSGNQETQYF
TRBV5-1	-	TRBD1	TRBJ1-1	TGCGCCAGCAGCTGGGGACAGGAAAACACTGAAGCTTTCTTT	CASSWGQENTEAFF
TRBV27	-	-	TRBJ1-2	TGTGCCAGCAGTTTCCGCGGTAGCTACACCTTC	CASSFRGSYTF
TRBV7-8	-	TRBD1	TRBJ2-7	TGTGCCAGCAGCTACGGACAGGGTGTAAACGAGCAGTACTTC	CASSYGQGVNEQYF
TRBV5-1	-	-	TRBJ2-7	TGCGCCAGCAGCTTGGAGATAGCGCCCGGCTACGAGCAGTACTTC	CASSLEIAPGYEQYF
TRBV5-1	-	TRBD1	TRBJ1-5	TGCGCCAGCAGCTTCACAGGGGGTAGCAATCAGCCCCAGCATTTT	CASSFTGGSNQPQHF
TRBV6-5	once	-	TRBJ1-4	TGTGCCAGCAGTGGTAGTAGGGATCTTAATGAAAAACTGTTTTTT	CASSGSRDLNEKLFF
TRBV7-9	-	TRBD2	TRBJ2-2	TGTGCCAGCAGCTCCCGGACTAGCGGGGGCACCGGGGAGCTGTTTTTT	CASSSRTSGGTGELFF
TRBV5-1	once	-	TRBJ1-5	TGCGCCAGCAGCCCGACCCGACAGGAGGCCATTTATAGCAATCAGCCCCAGCATTTT	CASSPTRQEAIYSNQPQHF
TRBV6-5	-	TRBD1	TRBJ1-6	TGTGCCAGCAGGACAGGGACTCTCTCACCCCTCCACTTT	CASRTGTLSPLHF
TRBV5-1	-	TRBD1	TRBJ1-2	TGCGCCAGCAGCACCGGACAGGGGAACTATGGCTACACCTTC	CASSTGQGNYGYTF
TRBV7-9	-	TRBD1	TRBJ1-2	TGTGCCAGCAGCTTAGGGACAGGGGAGGGCTACACCTTC	CASSLGTGEGYTF
TRBV2	-	TRBD1	TRBJ1-1	TGTGCCAGCAGTATCCCGGGACAGGGGTCCACTGAAGCTTTCTTT	CASSIPGQGSTEAFF
TRBV11-3	-	TRBD1	TRBJ2-3	TGTGCCAGCAGCATGACAGGGTCTTGGGATACGCAGTATTTT	CASSMTGSWDTQYF
TRBV21-1	-	-	TRBJ2-2	TGTGCCAGCAGCAAAGCATTTAGTTGGAGGGTCACCGGGGAGCTGTTTTTT	CASSKAFSWRVTGELFF
TRBV4-1	-	-	TRBJ2-2	TGCGCCAGCAGCCAAGATCACAGGGGAGGGTGGACCGGGGAGCTGTTTTTT	CASSQDHRGGWTGELFF
TRBV5-1	-	-	TRBJ1-1	TGCGCCAGTGGCGGGGGGAGCATGAACACTGAAGCTTTCTTT	CASGGGSMNTEAFF
TRBV7-6	-	-	TRBJ2-7	TGTGCCAGCAGCTTAGGACGAGCGGGCCTCCAGGTAGGCGAGCAGTACTTC	CASSLGRAGLQVGEQYF
TRBV5-1	once	TRBD1	TRBJ1-1	TGCGCCAGCAGCTTAACAGGGGAGAACACTGAAGCTTTCTTT	CASSLTGENTEAFF
TRBV4-3	-	-	TRBJ2-1	TGCGCCAGCAGCCAAGATCACGACACGGGGAGTGAGCAGTTCTTC	CASSQDHDTGSEQFF
TRBV5-1	-	-	TRBJ1-3	TGCGCCAGCAGCTCGGACGGGATCTCTGGAAACACCATATATTTT	CASSSDGISGNTIYF
TRBV4-3	-	-	TRBJ2-2	TGCGCCAGCAGCCAAGACGCGGGAACCGGGGAGCTGTTTTTT	CASSQDAGTGELFF
TRBV4-2	-	-	TRBJ1-2	TGTGCCAGCAGCCCGGGGGAATCCGCTTATGGCTACACCTTC	CASSPGESAYGYTF
TRBV30	-	-	TRBJ1-2	TGTGCCTGGAGTCTGATCCGGGGAGAGACCTTC	CAWSLIRGETF
TRBV7-2	-	TRBD1	TRBJ2-5	TGTGCCAGCAGCTGGACAGGGCAAGAGACCCAGTACTTC	CASSWTGQETQYF
TRBV7-9	-	TRBD2	TRBJ2-7	TGTGCCAGCAGCTCCCCCTTGCGGGGGGCTCCTCGGCAGTACTTC	CASSSPLRGAPRQYF
TRBV7-2	-	-	TRBJ2-3	TGTGCCAGCGAGGTGGGGACGGGGTACACAGATACGCAGTATTTT	CASEVGTGYTDTQYF
TRBV5-1	once	-	TRBJ2-3	TGCGCCAGCAGCAATGTATTCCCCACAGATACGCAGTATTTT	CASSNVFPTDTQYF
TRBV9	-	-	TRBJ2-5	TGTGCCAGCAGCGTAGCGGGGAGCCAAGAGACCCAGTACTTC	CASSVAGSQETQYF
TRBV5-1	-	TRBD1	TRBJ2-2	TGCGCCAGCAGCGGGACAGGGGCGAACACCGGGGAGCTGTTTTTT	CASSGTGANTGELFF
TRBV25-1	-	-	TRBJ1-1	TGTGCCAGCAGTGGCCGGGAACTGAACACTGAAGCTTTCTTT	CASSGRELNTEAFF
TRBV5-1	-	-	TRBJ1-5	TGCGCCAGCAGCGAAGGGGGGGTTAGCAATCAGCCCCAGCATTTT	CASSEGGVSNQPQHF
TRBV5-1	-	-	TRBJ2-3	TGCGCCAGCAGCTTGGCAGAGGCTCGGGGCACAGATACGCAGTATTTT	CASSLAEARGTDTQYF
TRBV5-1	few	-	TRBJ1-2	TGCGCCAGCAGCTCGATGGACTATGGCTACACCTTC	CASSSMDYGYTF
TRBV2	-	-	TRBJ2-5	TGTGCCAGCAGTGATCAGCTCCTGGAGGGGGTAGGGCAAGAGACCCAGTACTTC	CASSDQLLEGVGQETQYF
TRBV7-9	-	TRBD1	TRBJ2-6	TGTGCCAGCAGTTTGGGCGGGACAGGGGTCTCTGGGGCCAACGTCCTGACTTTC	CASSLGGTGVSGANVLTF
TRBV14	-	-	TRBJ1-4	TGTGCCAGCAGCCAATGGGGTCCAAGAGCTAATGAAAAACTGTTTTTT	CASSQWGPRANEKLFF
TRBV6-1	-	-	TRBJ2-1	TGTGCCAGCAGTGAAGCTCACCTCTCTACTTACAATGAGCAGTTCTTC	CASSEAHLSTYNEQFF
TRBV5-1	-	TRBD2	TRBJ2-7	TGCGCCAGCAGCGGGGCTAGCGGGGGCTACGAGCAGTACTTC	CASSGASGGYEQYF
TRBV7-8	-	-	TRBJ1-5	TGTGCCAGCAGCTTAGGATCAGGGTTCAATCAGCCCCAGCATTTT	CASSLGSGFNQPQHF
TRBV5-1	-	-	TRBJ2-5	TGCGCCAGCTCACCCCTCGGGGGTACGTCGGAGACCCAGTACTTC	CASSPLGGTSETQYF
TRBV9	few	TRBD2	TRBJ2-1	TGTGCCAGCAGCGTGGATAGCGGGGGAACGGGCAATGAGCAGTTCTTC	CASSVDSGGTGNEQFF
TRBV6-5	few	-	TRBJ2-7	TGTGCCAGCAGTTACGGGTGGGGGGCGAACTACGAGCAGTACTTC	CASSYGWGANYEQYF
TRBV7-9	-	-	TRBJ1-3	TGTGCCAGCAGCCCCCTCGCAAGGTCTGGAAACACCATATATTTT	CASSPLARSGNTIYF
TRBV7-8	-	TRBD2	TRBJ2-5	TGTGCCAGCAGCTTAGGCGGGGGGGCCAAAGAGACCCAGTACTTC	CASSLGGGAKETQYF
TRBV6-6	once	-	TRBJ2-7	TGTGCCAGCAGTTACCGGGACACCCACGAGCAGTACTTC	CASSYRDTHEQYF
TRBV19	-	-	TRBJ2-5	TGTGCCAGTAGGGGGACTTATCAAGAGACCCAGTACTTC	CASRGTYQETQYF